Sequencing of this T cell receptor (beta chain) was carried out in a study of OX40 agonist ivuxolimab in advanced cancers. The overall study: The group had a mean age of about 64 years, ranged from about 20 to 90, and was 82.7% male.

There are 17 residues in the CDR3. The V end was cut by 4 bases, the J end by 3 bases, with 18 bases between. From germline, CDR1 is MDHEN and CDR2 SYDVKM. The protocol was immunoSEQ multiplex PCR, while the TCRdb copy is restricted to in-frame clones and leaves out a portion. The top ten clones hold around 26% of a sample with about 60,000 clones, 84% of them seen once. This clone occurred once. The TCR originated in an adult with an advanced solid tumor such as melanoma, head and neck, liver or kidney cancer. This chain joins TRBV28 and TRBJ2-2; D is perhaps TRBD1 (8 bases). The starting material was CD4+ or CD8+ T cells sorted from blood, obtained in a trial of the OX40 agonist ivuxolimab. The CDR3 nucleotides read TGTGCCAGCAGTTGGGGCTGGACAGGGAGGGACACCGGGGAGCTGTTTTTT. Amino acids: CASSWGWTGRDTGELFF.